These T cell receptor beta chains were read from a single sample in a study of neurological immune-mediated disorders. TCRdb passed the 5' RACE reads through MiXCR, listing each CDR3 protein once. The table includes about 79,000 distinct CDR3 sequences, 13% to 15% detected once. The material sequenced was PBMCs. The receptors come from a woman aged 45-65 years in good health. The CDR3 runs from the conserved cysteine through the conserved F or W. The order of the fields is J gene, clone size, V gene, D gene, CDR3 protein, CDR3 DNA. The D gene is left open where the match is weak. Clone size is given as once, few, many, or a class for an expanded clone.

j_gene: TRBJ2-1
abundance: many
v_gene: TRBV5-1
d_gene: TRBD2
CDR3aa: CASSGIAGELNEQFF
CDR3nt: TGCGCCAGCAGCGGAATAGCGGGAGAGCTCAATGAGCAGTTCTTC

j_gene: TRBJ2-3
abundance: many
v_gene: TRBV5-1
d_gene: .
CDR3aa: CASTLTRATDTQYF
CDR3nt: TGCGCCAGCACCCTTACCAGGGCGACAGATACGCAGTATTTT

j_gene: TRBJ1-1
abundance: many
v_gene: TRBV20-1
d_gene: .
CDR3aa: CSARPSRIMNTEAFF
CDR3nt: TGCAGTGCTAGACCGAGCAGGATCATGAACACTGAAGCTTTCTTT

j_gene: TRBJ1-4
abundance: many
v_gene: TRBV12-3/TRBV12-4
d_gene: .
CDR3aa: CASSLSAANEKLFF
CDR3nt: TGTGCCAGCAGTCTAAGTGCAGCTAATGAAAAACTGTTTTTT

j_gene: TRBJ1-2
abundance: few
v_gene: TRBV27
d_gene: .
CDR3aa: CASSIRRTPLTKGYTF
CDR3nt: TGTGCCAGCAGTATCCGCCGGACCCCCCTGACGAAGGGCTACACCTTC

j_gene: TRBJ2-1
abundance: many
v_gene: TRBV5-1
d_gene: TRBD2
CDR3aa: CASSLELAGGGNEQFF
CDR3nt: TGCGCCAGCAGCTTGGAACTAGCGGGAGGGGGGAATGAGCAGTTCTTC

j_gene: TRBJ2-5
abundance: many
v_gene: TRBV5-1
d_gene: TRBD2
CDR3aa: CASSSVGVAGGQETQYF
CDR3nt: TGCGCCAGCAGCTCCGTCGGGGTAGCGGGGGGCCAAGAGACCCAGTACTTC

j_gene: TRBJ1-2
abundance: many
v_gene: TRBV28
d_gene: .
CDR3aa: CASSLGSTPPGLHGYTF
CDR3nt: TGTGCCAGCAGTTTGGGGTCCACCCCCCCGGGGCTTCATGGCTACACCTTC

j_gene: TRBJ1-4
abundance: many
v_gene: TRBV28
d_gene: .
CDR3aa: CASSLLMVGGTNEKLFF
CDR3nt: TGTGCCAGCAGTTTATTAATGGTCGGGGGGACTAATGAAAAACTGTTTTTT

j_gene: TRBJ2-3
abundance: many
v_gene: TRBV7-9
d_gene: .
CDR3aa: CASSLEGAGTDTQYF
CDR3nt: TGTGCCAGCAGCTTAGAAGGGGCAGGGACAGATACGCAGTATTTT

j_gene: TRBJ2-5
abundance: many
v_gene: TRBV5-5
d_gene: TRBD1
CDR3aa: CASSPLDRVQETQYF
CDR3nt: TGTGCCAGCAGCCCATTGGACAGGGTCCAAGAGACCCAGTACTTC

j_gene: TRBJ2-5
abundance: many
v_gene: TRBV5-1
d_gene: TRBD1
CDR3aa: CASSQGQGAQETQYF
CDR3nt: TGCGCCAGCAGCCAAGGACAGGGGGCCCAAGAGACCCAGTACTTC

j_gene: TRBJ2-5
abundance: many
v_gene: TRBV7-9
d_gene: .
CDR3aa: CASSLAERLYQETQYF
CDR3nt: TGTGCCAGCAGCTTAGCCGAAAGGCTGTACCAAGAGACCCAGTACTTC

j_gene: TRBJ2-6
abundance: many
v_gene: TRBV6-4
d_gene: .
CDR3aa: CASSQGHNSGANVLTF
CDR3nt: TGTGCCAGCAGTCAGGGACATAACTCTGGGGCCAACGTCCTGACTTTC

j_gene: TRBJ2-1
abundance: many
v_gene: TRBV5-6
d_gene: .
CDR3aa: CASSLVGARDEQFF
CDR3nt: TGTGCCAGCAGCTTGGTGGGGGCTAGGGATGAGCAGTTCTTC